The source of this T cell receptor (beta chain) is a study of T-cell reconstitution after alpha-beta-depleted transplantation in children. For TCRbeta, the library was prepared with unique molecular identifiers. TCRdb redid the calling of the PCR reads with MiXCR, one entry per CDR3 protein. The data contain 300,000 or so distinct CDR3 sequences, 9.9% of them singletons. Between the trimmed V and J ends, which lost 6 bases and 2 bases, there was a span of 16 bases. This CDR3 contains 15 residues. Germline CDR1 and CDR2: MNHNS and SASEGT. V usage is TRBV6-1 and J usage is TRBJ1-1; D is unresolved. The clonotype comes from a human donor who donated a stem cell graft to a child with SCID. Sample: PBMCs from the stem cell graft donor, taken from the stem cell graft. CDR3 in DNA: TGTGCCAGCAGGGCCTCTGGCTCGGGAAACACTGAAGCTTTCTTT. Amino acids: CASRASGSGNTEAFF.